Reported below is one T cell receptor (beta chain). Its antigen is unknown. The V and J ends lost 2 bases and 0 bases, in that order; junction bases with no gene match: 3. Germline-derived CDR1 and CDR2 are MNHEY and SVGAGI. The CDR3 is 15 amino acids. Patients had resection in Japan or China between about 2014 and 2017. Premalignant or tumor cells were enriched by macro-dissection after pathologic assessment. The repertoire was sequenced with immunoSEQ multiplex PCR; TCRdb's copy has only in-frame clones and lacks some. This table has some 11,000 clones, about four fifths appearing once. The sample belongs to a study of immune evolution from preneoplasia to lung adenocarcinoma. Findings and caveats of the study: Later-stage lesions seemingly showed higher T cell density and diversity than normal lung.

The chain links TRBV6-5 to TRBJ2-7; TRBD2 matches 8 bases. The specimen sequenced was FFPE minimally invasive lung adenocarcinoma tissue. This receptor was identified in a person between 65 and 80 years old with lung adenocarcinoma. DNA for the CDR3: TGTGCCAGCAGTTACGGGCTAGCGGGCTCCTACGAGCAGTACTTC. Encoded protein: CASSYGLAGSYEQYF.